Shown below are 9 T cell receptor beta chains from a single sample sequenced in a study of T cell responses to AZD1222 COVID-19 vaccine. TCRdb's copy holds only in-frame clones and misses some; the assay was immunoSEQ multiplex PCR. The data contain 110,000 to 150,000 clones, 93% of them singletons. The sequences come from peripheral blood, collected on day 0 of AZD1222 vaccination. These receptors were obtained from an adult in good health.

The rearrangement joins TRBV7-8 to TRBJ2-1; 14 bases agree with TRBD2. Germline trimming cut 1 base from V and 6 bases from J; bases unmatched to any gene: 8. Germline V gives CDR1 SGHVS, CDR2 FQNEAQ. There are 18 residues in the CDR3. Here the CDR3 DNA reads TGTGCCAGCAGCTTAGAGACTAGCGGGAGGGGTCCCCTCAATGAGCAGTTCTTC. This encodes CASSLETSGRGPLNEQFF.

V usage is TRBV11-3 and J usage is TRBJ2-2; 7 bases fit TRBD1. CDR1 is SGHNT, CDR2 YENEEA, per germline. This CDR3 has 16 residues. The ends lost 4 bases at V and 0 bases at J; junction bases unmatched: 5. CDR3 sequence reads: CASSYAGTANTGELFF. CDR3 sequence (DNA): TGTGCCAGCAGCTATGCCGGGACAGCGAACACCGGGGAGCTGTTTTTT.

The rearrangement uses TRBV18 and TRBJ1-1; tentative D call: TRBD1 (6 bases). Trimming left V 5 bases short and J 4 bases short, with 14 bases between. This CDR3 has 14 residues. Germline CDR1 KGHSH, CDR2 LQKENI. The CDR3 DNA reads as TGTGCCAGCTCAATTGTAGGGGGTGGCACTGAAGCTTTCTTT. It is translated as CASSIVGGGTEAFF.

The chain uses TRBV12-3 or TRBV12-4 and TRBJ2-7; maybe TRBD1 (5 bases). V gave up 2 bases and J gave up 7 bases, with 9 bases separating them. The CDR3 is 12 amino acids. CDR3 DNA: TGTGCCAGCAGTTTATTAGGGGAAGAGCAGTACTTC. Translating it yields CASSLLGEEQYF.

This rearrangement joins TRBV28 to TRBJ1-2, with 7 nucleotides matching TRBD1. The CDR3 covers 14 residues. Germline CDR1 and CDR2: MDHEN and SYDVKM. V lost 8 bases and J lost 6; bases outside the gene matches: 12. This CDR3 reads CASRSHDRVDGYTF. CDR3 bases: TGTGCCAGCCGCTCCCACGACAGGGTAGATGGCTACACCTTC.

CDR3 DNA sequence: TGTGCCAGCACACTAGGGGGGGTCACAGATACGCAGTATTTT. This codes for CASTLGGVTDTQYF. This chain joins TRBV5-6 and TRBJ2-3, with D perhaps TRBD2 (7 bases). V was pared by 6 bases and J by 2 bases, with 13 bases between. The germline CDR1 and CDR2 sequences are SGHDT and YYEEEE. This CDR3 has 14 amino acids.

This clone appeared a single time. The CDR3 DNA follows: TGTGCCAGTAGCCGGGGGTTGAATCGAATTAGCACAGATACGCAGTATTTT. Translation: CASSRGLNRISTDTQYF. The chain combines TRBV19 with TRBJ2-3; tentative D call: TRBD2 (6 bases). The CDR3 covers 17 residues. V dropped 6 bases and J dropped 0 bases, with 19 bases sitting between them. Per the germline V gene, CDR1 is LNHDA and CDR2 is SQIVND (reference sequence).

The chain joins TRBV19 to TRBJ1-2; D not certain. The length of the CDR3 is 12 residues. Germline V CDR1 and CDR2: LNHDA, SQIVND (reference sequence). Deletions cut 6 bases from V and 7 bases from J, with 12 bases between. The CDR3 protein is CASRWDTRGYTF. DNA for the CDR3: TGTGCCAGTAGGTGGGATACTCGTGGCTACACCTTC. The full variable domain, completed using reference TRBV19 and TRBJ1-2, is DGGITQSPKYLFRKEGQNVTLSCEQNLNHDAMYWYRQDPGQGLRLIYYSQIVNDFQKGDIAEGYSVSREKKESFPLTVTSAQKNPTAFYLCASRWDTRGYTFGSGTRLTVV.

The V call is TRBV24-1, the J call TRBJ1-4; D call uncertain. V was trimmed by 4 bases and J by 3 bases, leaving 14 bases between them. The CDR3 is 16 amino acids. CDR1 and CDR2 from the germline V gene are KGHDR and SFDVKD. CDR3 in DNA: TGTGCCACCAGTGAATCCACGGACGGACCTAATGAAAAACTGTTTTTT. Its protein product is CATSESTDGPNEKLFF.